Reported below is one TCR beta chain. Its antigen is as yet unknown. Sequencing of DNA taken from cultured CD4+ T cells relied on the Oncomine TCR Beta short-read assay. TCRdb re-derived calls from the PCR reads in MiXCR, one entry per CDR3 protein. The table shows around 20,000 distinct CDR3 sequences, with more than 30% occurring only once. These data originate in a study of vaccination and CD4 T cells after COVID-19. Study context: Convalescent patients were SARS-CoV-2 positive by nasal swab PCR; several mild, one severe. Among convalescent patients, a few were sampled at day 14 and at days 161 to 241 post-vaccination. Overlapping SARS-CoV-2, HCoV-NL63, HCoV-OC43 and HCoV-229E spike peptides stimulated the cells. A CEFX pool, an HIV-1 Nef pool, or no peptide went to control cultures.

Time point of the sample: late sampling 161 to 241 days after vaccination in a few convalescent patients. The treatment: approximately nine-day PBMC culture with coronavirus spike peptide pools or control peptides (ViraFEST assay). Sequenced here: CD4+ T cells from blood, cultured in vitro, sampled about 7 months after SARS-CoV-2 vaccination. The TCR sequence derives from a human donor who had recovered from COVID-19.

Here the CDR3 DNA reads TGCGCCAGCAGCTTGGGGACTAGCGGGGAAGAGACCCAGTACTTC. It translates to CASSLGTSGEETQYF. V gene TRBV5-1 combines with J gene TRBJ2-5, with TRBD2 matching 12 bases. Germline CDR1 SGHRS, CDR2 YFSETQ. CDR3 size: 15 residues. J was trimmed by 3 bases and V by 0 bases; bases with no gene match: 0.